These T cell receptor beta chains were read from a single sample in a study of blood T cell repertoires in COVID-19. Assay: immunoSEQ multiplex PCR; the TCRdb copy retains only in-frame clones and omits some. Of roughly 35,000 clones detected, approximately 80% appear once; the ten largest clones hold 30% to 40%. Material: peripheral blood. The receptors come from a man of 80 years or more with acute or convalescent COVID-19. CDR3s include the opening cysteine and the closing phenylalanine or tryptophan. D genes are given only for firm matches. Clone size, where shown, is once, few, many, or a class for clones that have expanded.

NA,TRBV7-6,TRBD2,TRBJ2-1,CASSVSGGTYNEQFF,TGTGCCAGCAGCGTTAGCGGGGGGACCTACAATGAGCAGTTCTTC
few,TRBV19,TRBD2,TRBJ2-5,CASSMSGGQGETQYF,TGTGCCAGTAGTATGAGCGGGGGCCAGGGGGAGACCCAGTACTTC
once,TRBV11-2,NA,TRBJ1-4,CASSLIGATNEKLFF,TGTGCCAGCAGCTTAATCGGGGCAACTAATGAAAAACTGTTTTTT
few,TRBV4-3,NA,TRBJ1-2,CASSQKTKAGLANYGYTF,TGCGCCAGCAGCCAAAAGACTAAGGCAGGCCTAGCTAACTATGGCTACACCTTC
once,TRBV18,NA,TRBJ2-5,CASSPLDSAVKYF,TGTGCCAGCTCACCACTCGACAGCGCGGTTAAGTACTTC
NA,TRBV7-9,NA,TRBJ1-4,CASSLVQATNEKLFF,TGTGCCAGCAGCTTAGTCCAGGCAACTAATGAAAAACTGTTTTTT
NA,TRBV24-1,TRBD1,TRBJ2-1,CATSDTPSVGGRGNEQFF,TGTGCCACCAGTGATACCCCATCGGTTGGTGGCAGGGGGAATGAGCAGTTCTTC
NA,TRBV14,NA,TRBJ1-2,CASSQGGWSYGYTF,TGTGCCAGCAGCCAAGGGGGCTGGAGCTATGGCTACACCTTC
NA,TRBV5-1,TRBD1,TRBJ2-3,CASSLEGAGDTQYF,TGCGCCAGCAGCTTGGAGGGGGCAGGGGATACGCAGTATTTT
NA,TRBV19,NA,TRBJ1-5,CASSPLTRGNQPQHF,TGTGCCAGTAGTCCCCTAACCCGGGGCAATCAGCCCCAGCATTTT
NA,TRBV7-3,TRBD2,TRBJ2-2,CASSPRVGTSGGTGELFF,TGTGCCAGCAGCCCTAGGGTGGGGACTAGCGGGGGCACCGGGGAGCTGTTTTTT
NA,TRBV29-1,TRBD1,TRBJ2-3,CSVTGTGGPDTQYF,TGCAGCGTTACCGGGACAGGTGGCCCAGATACGCAGTATTTT
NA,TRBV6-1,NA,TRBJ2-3,CASSDNPGGSDTQYF,TGTGCCAGCAGTGATAATCCCGGGGGTTCGGATACGCAGTATTTT
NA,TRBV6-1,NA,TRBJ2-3,CASSEGGEIDTQYF,TGTGCCAGCAGTGAAGGCGGGGAAATAGATACGCAGTATTTT
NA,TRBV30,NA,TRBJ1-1,CAWSAGFLEAFF,TGTGCCTGGAGCGCGGGATTTCTTGAAGCTTTCTTT
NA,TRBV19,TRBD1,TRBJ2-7,CASSTALGGTGPLEQYF,TGTGCCAGTAGTACCGCCCTGGGGGGGACAGGGCCGTTAGAGCAGTACTTC
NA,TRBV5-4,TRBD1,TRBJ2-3,CASSRGQGSTDTQYF,TGTGCCAGCAGCAGGGGACAGGGTAGCACAGATACGCAGTATTTT
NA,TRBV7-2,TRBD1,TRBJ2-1,CASSLSRGNEQFF,TGTGCCAGCAGCTTATCCAGGGGGAATGAGCAGTTCTTC
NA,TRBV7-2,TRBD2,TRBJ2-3,CASSVTGGRTDTQYF,TGTGCCAGCAGCGTAACGGGGGGGCGGACAGATACGCAGTATTTT
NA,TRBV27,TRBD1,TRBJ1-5,CASSLTGQGRSQPQHF,TGTGCCAGCAGTTTAACTGGACAGGGTAGGAGTCAGCCCCAGCATTTT
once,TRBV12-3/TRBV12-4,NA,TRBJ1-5,CASIRGRSQPQHF,TGTGCCAGCATAAGGGGTAGGAGTCAGCCCCAGCATTTT
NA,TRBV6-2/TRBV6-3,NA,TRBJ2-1,CASSYLLVESGQFF,TGTGCCAGCAGTTACCTACTAGTGGAATCCGGGCAGTTCTTC
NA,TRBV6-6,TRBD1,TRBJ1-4,CASSPVDRGTEKLFF,TGTGCCAGCAGCCCTGTCGACAGGGGAACCGAAAAACTGTTTTTT
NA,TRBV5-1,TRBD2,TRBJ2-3,CASSFSGGRTDTQYF,TGCGCCAGCAGCTTCAGCGGGGGGAGGACAGATACGCAGTATTTT
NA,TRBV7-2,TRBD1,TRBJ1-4,CASRFNRGSPTNEKLFF,TGTGCCAGCAGGTTCAACAGGGGGAGCCCAACTAATGAAAAACTGTTTTTT
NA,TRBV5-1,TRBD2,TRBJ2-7,CASSWEGHEQYF,TGCGCCAGCAGCTGGGAGGGACACGAGCAGTACTTC
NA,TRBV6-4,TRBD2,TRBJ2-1,CASSEAGGRNEQFF,TGTGCCAGCAGCGAGGCGGGGGGGCGGAATGAGCAGTTCTTC
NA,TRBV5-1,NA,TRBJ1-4,CASSPEVDEKLFF,TGCGCCAGCAGCCCCGAGGTGGATGAAAAACTGTTTTTT
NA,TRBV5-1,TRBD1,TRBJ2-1,CASSVRQGAYNEQFF,TGCGCCAGCAGCGTCAGACAGGGGGCCTACAATGAGCAGTTCTTC
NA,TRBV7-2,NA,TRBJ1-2,CASSLAGGDGYTF,TGTGCCAGCAGCTTAGCAGGAGGCGATGGCTACACCTTC
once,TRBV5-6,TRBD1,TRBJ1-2,CASSHPDRGYGYTF,TGTGCCAGCAGCCACCCGGACAGGGGGTATGGCTACACCTTC
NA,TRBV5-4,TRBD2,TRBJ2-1,CASSFTSGRSYNEQFF,TGTGCCAGCAGCTTTACTAGCGGGCGGTCCTACAATGAGCAGTTCTTC
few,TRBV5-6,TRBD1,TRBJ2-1,CASSLAGQGKFF,TGTGCCAGCAGCTTGGCCGGACAGGGCAAGTTCTTC
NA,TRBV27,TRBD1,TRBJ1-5,CASSFQGVTNQPQHF,TGTGCCAGCAGTTTTCAGGGGGTGACCAATCAGCCCCAGCATTTT
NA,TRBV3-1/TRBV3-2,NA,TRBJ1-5,CASSQEAGSNQPQHF,TGTGCCAGCAGCCAAGAAGCGGGGAGCAATCAGCCCCAGCATTTT
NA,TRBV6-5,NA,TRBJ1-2,CASSYRGALNNYGYTF,TGTGCCAGCAGTTACAGGGGCGCACTCAATAACTATGGCTACACCTTC
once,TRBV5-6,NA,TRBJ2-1,CASSFLRNFYNEQFF,TGTGCCAGCAGCTTCCTTAGAAATTTCTACAATGAGCAGTTCTTC
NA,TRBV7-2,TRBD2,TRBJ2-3,CASSLRGAFTDTQYF,TGTGCCAGCAGCTTGCGGGGGGCCTTCACAGATACGCAGTATTTT
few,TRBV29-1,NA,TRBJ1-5,CSVAEGVGNQPQHF,TGCAGCGTTGCTGAGGGGGTGGGCAATCAGCCCCAGCATTTT
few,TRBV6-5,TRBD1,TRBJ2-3,CASRIDGTEVNTQYF,TGTGCCAGCAGAATCGACGGGACAGAGGTTAATACGCAGTATTTT
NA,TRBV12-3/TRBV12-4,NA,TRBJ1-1,CASTYGANTEAFF,TGTGCCAGTACATATGGGGCCAACACTGAAGCTTTCTTT
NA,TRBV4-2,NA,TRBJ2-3,CASSQDWGLANTQYF,TGTGCCAGCAGCCAAGATTGGGGTCTAGCGAATACGCAGTATTTT
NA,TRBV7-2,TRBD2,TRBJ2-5,CASSLTGLGETQYF,TGTGCCAGCAGCCTTACCGGACTAGGGGAGACCCAGTACTTC
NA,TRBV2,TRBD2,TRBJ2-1,CASSLIAGVEQFF,TGTGCCAGCAGTCTCATAGCGGGGGTCGAGCAGTTCTTC